The present T cell receptor beta chain was sequenced within a study of blood T cell repertoires in COVID-19. The wider study: Sites in the United States, Italy and Spain provided acute and convalescent COVID-19 samples. PBMCs, B-cell-depleted T cells, or T cells provided the cDNA or gDNA that made up the material.

Per the germline V gene, CDR1 is SGHVS and CDR2 is FQNEAQ. V lost 5 bases and J lost 0, with 14 bases in between. This CDR3 has 17 residues. The authors' processing: Reference gene primer amplification gave nucleated cell count estimates. Here immunoSEQ multiplex PCR was the method, and the copy in TCRdb shows in-frame clones only, minus some. Clonal size and the V and J genes are those of that table, whereas D and trimming came from the DNA. The sample contains about 400,000 clones, about 85% of which appear only once. Which cohort a participant joined came from the clinical history participants gave.

The chain employs TRBV7-8 and TRBJ1-6; D possibly corresponds to TRBD1 (5 bases). This TCR derives from a woman between 18 and 29 years old with acute COVID-19. Source material: PBMCs or T cells enriched from blood (not recorded which). Written as DNA, the CDR3 is TGTGCCAGCAGCGCAGACAGTCTGAGCTCCTATAATTCACCCCTCCACTTT. Amino acids: CASSADSLSSYNSPLHF.